This T cell receptor (beta chain) was identified in a study of control samples from healthy donors and cancer patients. Generated by immunoSEQ multiplex PCR, the TCRdb table keeps only in-frame clones and is missing some. The sample carries about 130,000 clones, roughly 92% recorded once. Germline V gives CDR1 SQVTM, CDR2 ANQGSEA. The V end was cut by 3 bases, the J end by 0 bases, with 6 bases between. The CDR3 has 13 residues. Sequenced material: PBMCs. The source of this sequence is a man older than 75 with head and neck cancer. V is TRBV29-1 and J is TRBJ1-5; D uncertain. Written as DNA, the CDR3 is TGCAGCGTTGAGGGGAATAGCAATCAGCCCCAGCATTTT. Its protein is CSVEGNSNQPQHF. The complete variable domain, with remaining parts taken from reference TRBV29-1 and TRBJ1-5, reads SAVISQKPSRDICQRGTSLTIQCQVDSQVTMMFWYRQQPGQSLTLIATANQGSEATYESGFVIDKFPISRPNLTFSTLTVSNMSPEDSSIYLCSVEGNSNQPQHFGDGTRLSIL.